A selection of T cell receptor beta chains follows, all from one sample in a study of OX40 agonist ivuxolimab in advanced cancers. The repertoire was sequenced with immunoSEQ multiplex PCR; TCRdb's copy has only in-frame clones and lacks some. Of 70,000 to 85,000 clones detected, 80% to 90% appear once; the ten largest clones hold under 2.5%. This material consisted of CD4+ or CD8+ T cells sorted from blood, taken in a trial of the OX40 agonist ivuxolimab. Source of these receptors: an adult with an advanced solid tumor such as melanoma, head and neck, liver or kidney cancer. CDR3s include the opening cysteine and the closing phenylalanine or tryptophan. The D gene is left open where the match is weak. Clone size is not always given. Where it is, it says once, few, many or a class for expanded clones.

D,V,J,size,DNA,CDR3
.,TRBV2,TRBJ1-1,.,TGTGCCAGCAGCGCGACGGGCTTGGTCACTGAAGCTTTCTTT,CASSATGLVTEAFF
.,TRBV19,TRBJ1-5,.,TGTGCCAGTACCCCCCTGTCCGGGGCTCTTGATCAGCCCCAGCATTTT,CASTPLSGALDQPQHF
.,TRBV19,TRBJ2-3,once,TGTGCCAGTAGTATAGTTGTCAGCACAGATACGCAGTATTTT,CASSIVVSTDTQYF
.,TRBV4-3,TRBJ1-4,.,TGCGCCAGCAGCCAAGAACCCTTCCCATTCCAGGGTGTAAATGAAAAACTGTTTTTT,CASSQEPFPFQGVNEKLFF
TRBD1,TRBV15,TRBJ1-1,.,TGTGCCACCAGCAGAGTAAGGGCAGGGGGCACTGAAGCTTTCTTT,CATSRVRAGGTEAFF
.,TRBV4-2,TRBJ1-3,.,TGTGCCAGCAGCCAAGATGAAGGGCGAGCTGGAAACACCATATATTTT,CASSQDEGRAGNTIYF
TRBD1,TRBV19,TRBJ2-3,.,TGTGCCTCCGGGACAGGCTTCACAGATACGCAGTATTTT,CASGTGFTDTQYF
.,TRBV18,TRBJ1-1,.,TGTGCCAGCTCACCGCGGGGGAGGATCACTGAAGCTTTCTTT,CASSPRGRITEAFF
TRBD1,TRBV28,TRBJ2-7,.,TGTGCCAGTTTTACCGGGACAGGGTGGAACGAGCAGTACTTC,CASFTGTGWNEQYF
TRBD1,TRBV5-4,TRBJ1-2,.,TGTGCCAGCACCCAGGGGGCCTCTAACTATGGCTACACCTTC,CASTQGASNYGYTF
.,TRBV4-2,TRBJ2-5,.,TGTGCCAGCAGCCCGGGGTACCAAGAGACCCAGTACTTC,CASSPGYQETQYF
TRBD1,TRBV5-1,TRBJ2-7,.,TGCGCCAGCGCAGGGACAGGAGATCTTTCCTACGAGCAGTACTTC,CASAGTGDLSYEQYF
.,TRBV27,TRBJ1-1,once,TGTGCCAGCAGTTTAAAGGCAGGTAGGAGGGGGACTGAAGCTTTCTTT,CASSLKAGRRGTEAFF
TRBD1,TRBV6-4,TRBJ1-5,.,TGTGCCAGCAGTGACTCGAGACCGGGGGAGGGGGCTTATAGCAATCAGCCCCAGCATTTT,CASSDSRPGEGAYSNQPQHF
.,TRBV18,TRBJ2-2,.,TGTGCCGGCTCACCAGACCAGCTGACCGGGGAGCTGTTTTTT,CAGSPDQLTGELFF
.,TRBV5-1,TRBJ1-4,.,TGCGCCAGCAGCCTGCAGGGGAGTGCTGAAAAACTGTTTTTT,CASSLQGSAEKLFF
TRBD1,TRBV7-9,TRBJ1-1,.,TGTGCCAGCAGCTTTCTGCAGGGGGCTAACACTGAAGCTTTCTTT,CASSFLQGANTEAFF
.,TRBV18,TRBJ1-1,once,TGTGCCAGCTCACCCGACGGGGATCGGACTGAAGCTTTCTTT,CASSPDGDRTEAFF
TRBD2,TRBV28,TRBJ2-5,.,TGTGCCAGCAGTTTCTTCGGGAGGAACACCCAAGAGACCCAGTACTTC,CASSFFGRNTQETQYF
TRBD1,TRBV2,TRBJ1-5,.,TGTGCCAGCAGCCGTGGGACAGAGCAGCCCCAGCATTTT,CASSRGTEQPQHF
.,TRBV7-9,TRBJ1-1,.,TGTGCCAGCAGCTTACACGAGAACACTGAAGCTTTCTTT,CASSLHENTEAFF
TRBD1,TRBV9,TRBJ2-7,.,TGTGCCAGCAGCGTAGTACCCGACAGGGGCGAGCAGTACTTC,CASSVVPDRGEQYF
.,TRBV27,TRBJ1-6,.,TGTGCCAGCTCCCCGTCCGGGTCCTATAATTCACCCCTCCACTTT,CASSPSGSYNSPLHF
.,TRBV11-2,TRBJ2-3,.,TGTGCCAGCAGCTTGACAGATACGCAGTATTTT,CASSLTDTQYF
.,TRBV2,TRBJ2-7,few,TGTGCCAGCCGCGGGGACGCCTACGAGCAGTACTTC,CASRGDAYEQYF
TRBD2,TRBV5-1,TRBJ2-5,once,TGCGCCAGCAGCTTCGGTCTAGCGGGGCAAGAGACCCAGTACTTC,CASSFGLAGQETQYF